The 20 T cell receptor beta chains below come from one sample, sequenced in a study of blood T cell repertoires in COVID-19. Profiling relied on immunoSEQ multiplex PCR, and the TCRdb table lists in-frame clones only, not all of them. The sample has about 170,000 clones, 88% seen once. The sequenced sample consisted of peripheral blood. These receptors came from a man aged 45-65 years who had recovered from COVID-19.

This chain uses TRBV5-1 with TRBJ2-7; 9 bases fit TRBD1. J was trimmed by 3 bases and V by 0 bases; bases with no gene match: 7. This CDR3 is 16 amino acids long. Germline V lookup: CDR1 SGHRS, CDR2 YFSETQ. CDR3 sequence (DNA): TGCGCCAGCAGCTTGGGGGGACAGGGTGGGCTCTACGAGCAGTACTTC. Amino acid sequence: CASSLGGQGGLYEQYF.

This chain connects TRBV10-1 to TRBJ1-1; no firm D call. The CDR3 covers 14 residues. The germline V gene has CDR1 WNHNN and CDR2 SYGVQD (reference sequence). V gave up 0 bases and J gave up 4 bases, with 9 bases separating them. The CDR3 DNA follows: TGCGCCAGCAGTGAGTCGGGGAGGGTCACTGAAGCTTTCTTT. This sequence encodes CASSESGRVTEAFF.

This chain connects TRBV7-2 to TRBJ1-1; weak D call: TRBD1 (6 bases). V lost 4 bases, J lost 8 bases, and 17 bases lay in between. Per germline, CDR1 SGHTA and CDR2 FQGNSA. The CDR3 spans 14 residues. The CDR3: CASSSGPQGREAFF. The CDR3 DNA is TGTGCCAGCAGCTCAGGGCCACAGGGCCGAGAAGCTTTCTTT.

The V call is TRBV28, the J call TRBJ1-3, with D possibly being TRBD1 (6 bases). The ends were cut back, 4 bases at V and 0 bases at J, with 13 bases in the middle. The CDR3 runs 16 residues. Germline V gene lookup returns CDR1 MDHEN and CDR2 SYDVKM. The CDR3: CASSSPTGRSGNTIYF. The CDR3 bases are TGTGCCAGCAGTTCTCCGACAGGCCGCTCTGGAAACACCATATATTTT. The entire variable domain, with the rest obtained from reference TRBV28 and TRBJ1-3, is as follows: DVKVTQSSRYLVKRTGEKVFLECVQDMDHENMFWYRQDPGLGLRLIYFSYDVKMKEKGDIPEGYSVSREKKERFSLILESASTNQTSMYLCASSSPTGRSGNTIYFGEGSWLTVV.

This rearrangement joins TRBV18 to TRBJ2-7, with 13 bases identical to TRBD2. The length of the CDR3 is 19 residues. Germline lookup yields CDR1 KGHSH and CDR2 LQKENI. V lost 3 bases and J lost 0; bases outside the gene matches: 11. The CDR3 sequence is CASSPDPGLAGTSSYEQYF. Written as DNA, the CDR3 is TGTGCCAGCTCACCGGACCCGGGACTAGCGGGAACCAGCTCCTACGAGCAGTACTTC.

The chain carries TRBV5-6 and TRBJ1-6; D might be TRBD1 (5 bases). The CDR3 is 13 residues long. The V gene lost 4 bases and the J gene lost 8 bases, with 10 bases spanning the gap. The germline V gene has CDR1 SGHDT and CDR2 YYEEEE. This CDR3 reads CASSRVGDSPLHF. In DNA form, the CDR3 reads TGTGCCAGCAGCCGAGTAGGGGATTCACCCCTCCACTTT.

The chain is built from TRBV5-1 and TRBJ2-7; TRBD1 aligns across 8 bases. The CDR3 runs 14 residues. V shed 4 bases, J shed 5 bases, and the junction held 8 bases outside the gene matches. Germline loops: CDR1 SGHRS, CDR2 YFSETQ. The CDR3 coding sequence is TGCGCCAGCAGCCGGACAGGGTCGTTGCACGAGCAGTACTTC. Translation gives CASSRTGSLHEQYF.

The chain is built from TRBV18 and TRBJ1-3; the match to TRBD1 covers 9 bases. The CDR3 covers 17 residues. Per the germline V gene, CDR1 is KGHSH and CDR2 is LQKENI. The V and J ends lost 3 bases and 4 bases, in that order; junction bases with no gene match: 10. Here the CDR3 reads CASSPIPGQGKGNTIYF. For the CDR3, the DNA is TGTGCCAGCTCACCGATACCGGGACAGGGAAAAGGAAACACCATATATTTT.

V gene TRBV24-1 combines with J gene TRBJ2-1; 8 bases are shared with TRBD2. Germline V gives CDR1 KGHDR, CDR2 SFDVKD. V lost 4 bases to trimming and J lost 12 bases; unmatched junction nucleotides: 4. There are 12 residues in the CDR3. CDR3 loop: CATSESSGSQFF. CDR3 DNA sequence: TGTGCCACCAGTGAATCTAGCGGGTCGCAGTTCTTC.

The CDR3, as DNA: TGTGCCAGCAGCCTAGGACAGGGGGACATTCAGTACTTC. Protein product: CASSLGQGDIQYF. This sequence joins TRBV7-2 and TRBJ2-4, with 10 bases fitting TRBD1. CDR1 SGHTA and CDR2 FQGNSA come from the germline V gene. This CDR3 is built from 13 residues. V was clipped by 5 bases and J by 8 bases; unmatched bases: 3.

The rearrangement links TRBV18 to TRBJ2-1; 7 nucleotides match TRBD1. Germline trimming cut 1 base from V and 3 bases from J; bases unmatched to any gene: 3. This CDR3 is 15 amino acids long. Germline CDR1 reads KGHSH; CDR2 reads LQKENI. CDR3 region: CASSPRDRDYNEQFF. In DNA, the CDR3 is TGTGCCAGCTCACCACGGGACAGAGACTACAATGAGCAGTTCTTC.

The chain has TRBV18 and TRBJ2-7; tentatively, D is TRBD2 (5 bases). Trimming took 8 bases from V and 5 from J, leaving 28 bases between them. This CDR3 has 17 residues. Per germline, CDR1 KGHSH and CDR2 LQKENI. The chain's CDR3 is CASRERYMAGSSDEQYF. Written as DNA, the CDR3 is TGTGCCAGCCGCGAACGATACATGGCGGGCAGTAGTGACGAGCAGTACTTC.

The chain employs TRBV5-1 and TRBJ2-5; D is undetermined. The CDR3 length is 16 residues. Germline V gene lookup returns CDR1 SGHRS and CDR2 YFSETQ. The V end lost 0 bases, the J end lost 0 bases, and 12 bases lay between the germline ends. Here the CDR3 reads CASSLVDTRYQETQYF. In DNA form, the CDR3 reads TGCGCCAGCAGCTTGGTCGACACTCGGTACCAAGAGACCCAGTACTTC. The variable domain in full, completed from reference TRBV5-1 and TRBJ2-5, reads KAGVTQTPRYLIKTRGQQVTLSCSPISGHRSVSWYQQTPGQGLQFLFEYFSETQRNKGNFPGRFSGRQFSNSRSEMNVSTLELGDSALYLCASSLVDTRYQETQYFGPGTRLLVL.

The chain recombines TRBV9 with TRBJ1-6; 8 positions match TRBD1. V lost 3 bases and J lost 9; bases outside the gene matches: 5. Germline values: CDR1 SGDLS, CDR2 YYNGEE. The CDR3 covers 14 residues. CDR3 nucleotides: TGTGCCAGCAGCGCAGGACAGGGCGGTTCACCCCTCCACTTT. Amino acid sequence: CASSAGQGGSPLHF. The entire variable domain, with the rest obtained from reference TRBV9 and TRBJ1-6, is as follows: DSGVTQTPKHLITATGQRVTLRCSPRSGDLSVYWYQQSLDQGLQFLIQYYNGEERAKGNILERFSAQQFPDLHSELNLSSLELGDSALYFCASSAGQGGSPLHFGNGTRLTVT.

J is TRBJ2-1 and V is TRBV27; possibly TRBD2 for D (6 bases). This CDR3 region has 13 residues. Germline-derived CDR1 and CDR2 are MNHEY and SMNVEV (reference sequence). V shed 8 bases and J shed 1 base, with 9 bases lying between them. As DNA, the CDR3 is TGTGCCAGCCGGGGACTGTCCTACAATGAGCAGTTCTTC. It translates to CASRGLSYNEQFF.

This sequence joins TRBV3-1 (or the pseudogene TRBV3-2) and TRBJ1-1; 7 bases fit TRBD1. Germline values: CDR1 LGHDT, CDR2 YNNKEL (reference sequence). The V gene end was trimmed by 5 bases and the J gene end by 1 base; junction bases not matched to a gene: 10. The CDR3 loop spans 16 amino acids. The CDR3 nucleotides are TGTGCCAGCAGCGAATTCGGGGGACAGAGGAACACTGAAGCTTTCTTT. Encoded protein: CASSEFGGQRNTEAFF.

Notes on this clone: At one of its ends the junction is not consistent with the germline gene, which may arise from a read error. The gene calls are TRBV7-2 and TRBJ2-2; 11 positions agree with TRBD2. This CDR3 comprises 16 residues. The germline V gene has CDR1 SGHTA and CDR2 FQGNSA. The CDR3 sequence: CAGSLAGGSNTGELFF. As DNA, the CDR3 is TGTGCCGGCAGCCTAGCGGGGGGATCGAACACCGGGGAGCTGTTTTTT.

V gene TRBV6-5 combines with J gene TRBJ2-7; possibly TRBD2 for D (5 bases). The CDR3 consists of 13 residues. Germline CDR1 reads MNHEY; CDR2 reads SVGAGI. V was cut by 5 bases and J by 5 bases, with 13 bases left in between. In DNA, the CDR3 is TGTGCCAGCAGTAGACGAGAGGGAGACGAGCAGTACTTC. As protein: CASSRREGDEQYF.

This clone was recorded only once. The V call is TRBV30, the J call TRBJ2-4; D perhaps matches TRBD2 (6 bases). Looked up from germline, CDR1 is GTSNPN and CDR2 is SVGIG (reference sequence). Trimming shortened V by 2 bases and J by 6 bases, and 14 bases separated the two germline ends. The CDR3 is 14 residues long. The CDR3 DNA reads as TGTGCCTGGAGTCGAGGGGCCGGGGGAAACATTCAGTACTTC. It translates to CAWSRGAGGNIQYF.

CDR3 coding DNA: TGTGCCAGTGGACAACAGGGGGCCCCCTACGAGCAGTACTTC. Translating it yields CASGQQGAPYEQYF. The chain has TRBV19 and TRBJ2-7, with 9 positions matching TRBD1. V shed 8 bases and J 2 bases; nucleotides not matched to a gene: 7. The CDR3 is made up of 14 amino acids. From germline, CDR1 is LNHDA and CDR2 SQIVND (reference sequence).